Listed below are T cell receptor beta chains from one sample, sequenced in a study of blood T cell repertoires in COVID-19. Here immunoSEQ multiplex PCR was the method, and the copy in TCRdb shows in-frame clones only, minus some. This table holds about 140,000 clones, 76% found once. The specimen was peripheral blood. The receptor set was obtained from a woman at least 80 years old with active or convalescent COVID-19. The CDR3 runs from the conserved cysteine through the conserved F or W. The D gene is left open where the match is weak. Part of the rows lack a size; the others show once, few, many or a class for expanded clones.

v_gene,j_gene,abundance,d_gene,CDR3aa,CDR3nt
TRBV13,TRBJ1-3,-,-,CASSLRGGRSSGNTIYF,TGTGCCAGCAGCCTGAGGGGGGGCCGAAGCTCTGGAAACACCATATATTTT
TRBV3-1/TRBV3-2,TRBJ1-5,-,TRBD1,CASSHTQGSQPQHF,TGTGCCAGCAGCCACACACAGGGGAGTCAGCCCCAGCATTTT
TRBV5-1,TRBJ1-1,-,-,CASSLAGGGNTEAFF,TGCGCCAGCAGCTTGGCGGGGGGTGGGAACACTGAAGCTTTCTTT
TRBV11-2,TRBJ2-2,-,-,CASSLDTAGELFF,TGTGCCAGCAGCTTGGACACCGCCGGGGAGCTGTTTTTT
TRBV19,TRBJ1-2,once,TRBD1,CASTRNRGFNYGYTF,TGTGCCAGTACCAGAAACAGGGGTTTTAACTATGGCTACACCTTC
TRBV7-9,TRBJ2-5,-,TRBD2,CASSRRGGSGETQYF,TGTGCCAGCAGCCGGCGGGGGGGCAGTGGGGAGACCCAGTACTTC
TRBV7-9,TRBJ1-2,-,-,CASSLTSGEGSYGYTF,TGTGCCAGCAGCTTAACGTCGGGGGAAGGGTCCTATGGCTACACCTTC
TRBV11-2,TRBJ1-3,-,-,CASSRQFSGNTIYF,TGTGCCAGCAGCCGACAGTTCTCTGGAAACACCATATATTTT
TRBV15,TRBJ2-7,-,TRBD2,CATSRDLLWASGGSYEQYF,TGTGCCACCAGCAGAGATCTATTATGGGCTAGCGGGGGCTCCTACGAGCAGTACTTC
TRBV6-4,TRBJ1-2,-,-,CASSDRQSGYTF,TGTGCCAGCAGTGACAGACAAAGTGGCTACACCTTC
TRBV7-3,TRBJ2-1,-,TRBD1,CASSQTGDRINEQFF,TGTGCCAGCAGCCAGACAGGGGACCGTATCAATGAGCAGTTCTTC
TRBV4-1,TRBJ1-5,-,TRBD1,CASSQGTGGIQPQHF,TGCGCCAGCAGCCAAGGAACAGGGGGCATTCAGCCCCAGCATTTT
TRBV5-1,TRBJ1-1,-,TRBD1,CASSRQGQGEAFF,TGCGCCAGCAGTAGACAGGGTCAAGGTGAAGCTTTCTTT
TRBV6-5,TRBJ2-7,-,TRBD1,CASSDRVNEQYF,TGTGCCAGCAGCGACAGGGTAAACGAGCAGTACTTC
TRBV28,TRBJ2-1,-,TRBD2,CASSPSGGPSYNEQFF,TGTGCCAGCAGTCCTAGCGGGGGGCCTAGCTACAATGAGCAGTTCTTC
TRBV11-3,TRBJ1-5,few,-,CASSLDKAVPQHF,TGTGCCAGCAGCTTAGATAAGGCGGTGCCCCAGCATTTT
TRBV6-2/TRBV6-3,TRBJ2-5,-,TRBD2,CASSSTSGGVMETQYF,TGTGCCAGCAGTTCGACTAGCGGGGGGGTAATGGAGACCCAGTACTTC
TRBV6-4,TRBJ1-6,-,-,CASSADGNSPLHF,TGTGCCAGCAGTGCCGACGGGAATTCACCCCTCCACTTT
TRBV19,TRBJ1-1,-,-,CASSALKNTEAFF,TGTGCCAGTAGCGCCCTAAAGAACACTGAAGCTTTCTTT
TRBV30,TRBJ2-3,few,TRBD2,CAWSPGLATDTQYF,TGTGCCTGGAGTCCGGGACTAGCGACAGATACGCAGTATTTT
TRBV2,TRBJ2-1,few,-,CASSDLGGDRYNEQFF,TGTGCCAGCAGTGATCTCGGCGGGGACAGATACAATGAGCAGTTCTTC
TRBV9,TRBJ2-2,-,-,CASSVVGSPNTGELFF,TGTGCCAGCAGCGTAGTGGGCTCTCCGAACACCGGGGAGCTGTTTTTT
TRBV7-9,TRBJ1-2,few,-,CASSSAGVSGYTF,TGTGCCAGCAGCTCCGCGGGGGTTAGCGGCTACACCTTC
TRBV5-4,TRBJ2-4,-,-,CASSREQLPGNIQYF,TGTGCCAGCAGCCGAGAACAACTGCCGGGGAACATTCAGTACTTC
TRBV5-1,TRBJ2-1,-,-,CASSIGSGNNEQFF,TGCGCCAGCAGCATCGGGAGTGGGAACAATGAGCAGTTCTTC
TRBV18,TRBJ2-1,-,-,CASSPTGKSYNEQFF,TGTGCCAGCTCACCAACGGGGAAATCCTACAATGAGCAGTTCTTC
TRBV24-1,TRBJ2-1,-,TRBD1,CATSETGTGPSHEQFF,TGTGCCACCAGTGAGACCGGGACAGGGCCGTCCCATGAGCAGTTCTTC
TRBV4-2,TRBJ2-7,-,-,CASSQVWGDASYEQYF,TGTGCCAGCAGCCAAGTATGGGGGGACGCCTCCTACGAGCAGTACTTC
TRBV27,TRBJ1-2,-,-,CASSPALLTRGYTF,TGTGCCAGCAGTCCGGCACTATTAACTAGGGGCTACACCTTC
TRBV27,TRBJ2-6,-,-,CASSYDITKWGANVLTF,TGTGCCAGCAGTTATGACATTACCAAATGGGGGGCCAACGTCCTGACTTTC
TRBV4-1,TRBJ2-7,-,-,CASSPHRGTLYEQYF,TGCGCCAGCAGCCCGCATAGGGGAACCCTTTACGAGCAGTACTTC
TRBV19,TRBJ1-5,-,TRBD1,CASSPRGTGVQPQHF,TGTGCCAGTAGTCCACGGGGGACAGGGGTTCAGCCCCAGCATTTT
TRBV7-8,TRBJ2-5,once,-,CASSRSGLSETQYF,TGTGCCAGCAGCAGAAGTGGGCTTTCAGAGACCCAGTACTTC
TRBV19,TRBJ1-4,-,-,CASSIPSGAFGLAEKLFF,TGTGCCAGTAGTATTCCGTCAGGGGCGTTTGGTTTGGCTGAAAAACTGTTTTTT
TRBV15,TRBJ1-3,-,-,CATSRDKGTFSGNTIYF,TGTGCCACCAGCAGAGATAAGGGGACATTCTCTGGAAACACCATATATTTT
TRBV6-1,TRBJ1-5,-,TRBD1,CASSEGQGWNQPQHF,TGTGCCAGCAGTGAGGGACAGGGGTGGAATCAGCCCCAGCATTTT
TRBV19,TRBJ1-2,-,-,CASKNSGLYGYTF,TGTGCCAGTAAAAACTCCGGTCTCTATGGCTACACCTTC
TRBV6-5,TRBJ1-5,-,TRBD1,CASKGQGGNQPQHF,TGTGCCAGCAAAGGACAGGGAGGAAATCAGCCCCAGCATTTT
TRBV30,TRBJ1-4,few,-,CAWSARTFATNEKLFF,TGTGCCTGGAGCGCCAGGACATTTGCAACTAATGAAAAACTGTTTTTT
TRBV25-1,TRBJ1-1,-,-,CASSQVTEAFF,TGTGCCAGTTCGCAGGTCACTGAAGCTTTCTTT
TRBV5-1,TRBJ2-1,-,-,CASSLALLGQLGNEQFF,TGCGCCAGCAGCTTGGCCTTGTTAGGACAGCTGGGCAATGAGCAGTTCTTC
TRBV4-1,TRBJ2-5,few,TRBD2,CASSQVGLAPETQYF,TGCGCCAGCAGCCAAGTTGGACTAGCCCCAGAGACCCAGTACTTC
TRBV2,TRBJ1-5,-,TRBD1,CASRGGQGRQPQHF,TGTGCCAGCAGGGGCGGACAGGGGAGGCAGCCCCAGCATTTT
TRBV5-6,TRBJ2-1,-,TRBD2,CASSLLYRLAGAYNEQFF,TGTGCCAGCAGCTTGTTATACAGACTAGCGGGGGCTTACAATGAGCAGTTCTTC
TRBV28,TRBJ1-1,-,TRBD1,CASSYHRGGNTEAFF,TGTGCCAGCTCCTACCACAGGGGTGGGAACACTGAAGCTTTCTTT
TRBV28,TRBJ1-2,-,-,CASRFPGERYTF,TGTGCCAGCCGCTTTCCCGGGGAGCGCTACACCTTC
TRBV2,TRBJ2-7,-,-,CASSGTELSYEQYF,TGTGCCAGCAGTGGGACAGAGTTGTCCTACGAGCAGTACTTC
TRBV5-1,TRBJ2-7,-,TRBD2,CASSLAGEAWAEQYF,TGCGCCAGCAGCTTAGCGGGGGAGGCCTGGGCCGAGCAGTACTTC
TRBV2,TRBJ1-2,-,TRBD1,CASSVDREGYGYTF,TGTGCCAGCAGTGTAGACAGGGAAGGCTATGGCTACACCTTC
TRBV20-1,TRBJ1-1,-,-,CSASARRQVNTEAFF,TGCAGTGCTAGTGCTCGTCGGCAGGTGAACACTGAAGCTTTCTTT
TRBV7-2,TRBJ1-3,-,-,CASSIGGTYGNTIYF,TGTGCCAGCAGCATAGGGGGGACATACGGAAACACCATATATTTT
TRBV9,TRBJ2-5,once,-,CASSETGEPQETQYF,TGTGCCAGCAGCGAGACAGGTGAACCACAAGAGACCCAGTACTTC
TRBV9,TRBJ1-5,-,TRBD1,CASSATGMSNQPQHF,TGTGCCAGCAGCGCGACAGGGATGAGCAATCAGCCCCAGCATTTT
TRBV5-1,TRBJ2-7,once,TRBD2,CASSLGSGTSYEQYF,TGCGCCAGCAGCTTGGGTAGCGGGACATCCTACGAGCAGTACTTC
TRBV5-1,TRBJ1-6,-,-,CASSLDTSMRSPLHF,TGCGCCAGCAGCTTGGACACGTCAATGCGGTCACCCCTCCACTTT
TRBV27,TRBJ2-7,-,-,CASSSGQAGKQYF,TGTGCCAGCAGTTCTGGCCAGGCCGGGAAGCAGTACTTC
TRBV19,TRBJ1-2,-,TRBD1,CASSTVPGQGSNYGYTF,TGTGCCAGTAGTACCGTCCCGGGACAGGGTTCGAACTATGGCTACACCTTC
TRBV29-1,TRBJ2-2,-,TRBD2,CSADLAGSHTGELFF,TGCAGCGCCGATTTAGCGGGGAGCCACACCGGGGAGCTGTTTTTT